This T cell receptor beta chain was recovered during a study of blood T cell repertoires in COVID-19. Study-wide context: The origin of the acute and convalescent COVID-19 samples was the United States, Italy and Spain.

Trimming removed 5 bases from V and 6 bases from J; junction bases left unmatched: 5. The CDR3 has 14 residues. Per the germline V gene, CDR1 is SEHNR and CDR2 is FQNEAQ (reference sequence). Individuals aged about 18 to 89 years were recruited from some 26 US areas. Two consecutive negative NP/OP PCR tests, clearance, or resolved symptoms defined Cohort 3 recovery. In the source study's methods: The authors estimated nucleated cell counts from reference gene primer amplification. Clones were read by immunoSEQ multiplex PCR, and TCRdb kept only the in-frame ones, dropping some. V and J calls and clone size are those listed in that table; D and trimming were worked out from the DNA. The sample contains over 200,000 clones, roughly nine tenths of which appear only once.

This chain connects TRBV7-9 to TRBJ2-7; 12 nucleotides line up with TRBD1. This sequence was found in a man aged 25-45 years who had recovered from COVID-19. The sequenced sample was PBMCs or T cells enriched from blood (not recorded which). The CDR3 DNA follows: TGTGCCAGCAGCCCGGGACAGGGGGCCGTCGAGCAGTACTTC. Translating it yields CASSPGQGAVEQYF. Filled out from reference TRBV7-9 and TRBJ2-7, the complete variable domain reads DTGVSQNPRHKITKRGQNVTFRCDPISEHNRLYWYRQTLGQGPEFLTYFQNEAQLEKSRLLSDRFSAERPKGSFSTLEIQRTEQGDSAMYLCASSPGQGAVEQYFGPGTRLTVT.